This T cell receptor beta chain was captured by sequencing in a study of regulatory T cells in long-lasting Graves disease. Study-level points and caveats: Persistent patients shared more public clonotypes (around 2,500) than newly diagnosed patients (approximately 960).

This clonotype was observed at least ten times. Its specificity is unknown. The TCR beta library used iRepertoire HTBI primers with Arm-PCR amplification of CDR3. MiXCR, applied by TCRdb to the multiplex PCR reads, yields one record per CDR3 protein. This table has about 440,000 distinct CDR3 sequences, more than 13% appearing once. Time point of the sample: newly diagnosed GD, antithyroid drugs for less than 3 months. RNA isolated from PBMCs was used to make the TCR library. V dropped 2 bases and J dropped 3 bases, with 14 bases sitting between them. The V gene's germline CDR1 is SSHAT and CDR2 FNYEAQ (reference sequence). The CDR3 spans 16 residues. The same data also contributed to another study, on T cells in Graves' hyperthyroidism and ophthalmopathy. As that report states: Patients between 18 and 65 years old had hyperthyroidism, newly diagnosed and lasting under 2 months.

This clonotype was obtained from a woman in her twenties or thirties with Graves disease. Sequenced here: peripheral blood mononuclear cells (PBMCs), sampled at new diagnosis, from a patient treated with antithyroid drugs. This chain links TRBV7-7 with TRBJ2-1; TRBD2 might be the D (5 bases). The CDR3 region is CASSLSEGENYNEQFF. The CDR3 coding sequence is TGTGCCAGCAGCTTATCTGAGGGAGAGAACTACAATGAGCAGTTCTTC.